The present T cell receptor (beta chain) was sequenced within a study of patients and donors after allogeneic stem cell transplantation. The V end was cut by 3 bases, the J end by 5 bases, with 8 bases between. This CDR3 is 12 amino acids long. TCRdb re-analysed the RT-PCR reads in MiXCR, keeping a single row per CDR3 protein. This sample carries roughly 940,000 distinct CDR3 sequences, roughly 17% of them seen once, and the ten largest clones take around 6%. This clonotype originated in a human donor who was either an allogeneic HSCT recipient or a stem cell or donor lymphocyte infusion donor (not recorded which). It is not recorded whose cells these are; they may come from a transplant donor. The J gene is TRBJ2-7, the V gene TRBV12-3 or TRBV12-4, with a weak D call TRBD2 (6 bases). The sample was blood, either unsorted or a sorted T cell fraction (not recorded which). CDR3 amino acids: CASSLTRHEQYF. The CDR3 nucleotides read TGTGCCAGCAGTTTGACTAGGCACGAGCAGTACTTC.